This passage covers 3 T cell receptor beta chains from one sample sequenced in a study of spatial heterogeneity in lung cancer. TCRdb recomputed calls from the 5' RACE reads with MiXCR, one row per CDR3 protein. Counted here are some 20,000 distinct CDR3 sequences, approximately 3% occurring once; the ten biggest clones make up 29%. Indicated time point: sample taken at primary tumor resection. Source: PBMCs, taken at surgery. These receptors all stem from a female donor with early-stage non-small cell lung cancer.

This clonotype was observed many times. CDR3 region: CASSLGGLAGPNEQFF. Here the CDR3 DNA reads TGTGCCAGCAGCTTAGGGGGACTAGCGGGCCCCAATGAGCAGTTCTTC. The chain couples TRBV11-1 to TRBJ2-1; the match to TRBD2 covers 12 bases. The V gene's germline CDR1 is SGHAT and CDR2 FQDESV (reference sequence). With V trimmed by 1 base and J by 6 bases, 4 bases remained unmatched. CDR3 length: 16 amino acids.

The rearrangement links TRBV20-1 to TRBJ2-5, with 10 bases lining up with TRBD2. The CDR3 contains 16 residues. Per the germline V gene, CDR1 is DFQATT and CDR2 is SNEGSKA (reference sequence). The junction had 4 bases not matched to a gene; V was cut back by 0 bases and J by 0 bases. CDR3 protein: CSARDAGTSDQETQYF. CDR3 nucleotides: TGCAGTGCTAGAGATGCCGGGACTAGCGACCAAGAGACCCAGTACTTC.

This clonotype was detected only once. The V and J genes are TRBV10-2 and TRBJ2-2; no clear D. The length of the CDR3 is 11 residues. Deletions cut 0 bases from V and 10 bases from J, with 3 bases between. The V gene's germline CDR1 is WSHSY and CDR2 SAAADI. The CDR3 nucleotides read TGCGCCAGCAGTGAGTCATCGGAGCTGTTTTTT. This translates into CASSESSELFF.